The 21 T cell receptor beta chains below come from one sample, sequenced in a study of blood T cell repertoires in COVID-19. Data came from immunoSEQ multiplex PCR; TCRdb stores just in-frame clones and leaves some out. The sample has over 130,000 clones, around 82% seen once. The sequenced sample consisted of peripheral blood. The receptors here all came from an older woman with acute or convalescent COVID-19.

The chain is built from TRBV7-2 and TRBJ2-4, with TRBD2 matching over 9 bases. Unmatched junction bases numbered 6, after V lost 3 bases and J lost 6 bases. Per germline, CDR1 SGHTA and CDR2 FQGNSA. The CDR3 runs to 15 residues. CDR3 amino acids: CASSLVASGVNIQYF. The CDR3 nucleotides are TGTGCCAGCAGCTTGGTGGCTAGCGGGGTAAACATTCAGTACTTC.

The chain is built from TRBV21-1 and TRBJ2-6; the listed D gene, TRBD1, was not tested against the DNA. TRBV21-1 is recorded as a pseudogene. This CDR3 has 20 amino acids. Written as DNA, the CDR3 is TGTGCCAGCAGCAAAGATCAGCCGGGACAGGAATCCTCTGGGGCCAACGTCCTGACTTTC. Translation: CASSKDQPGQESSGANVLTF.

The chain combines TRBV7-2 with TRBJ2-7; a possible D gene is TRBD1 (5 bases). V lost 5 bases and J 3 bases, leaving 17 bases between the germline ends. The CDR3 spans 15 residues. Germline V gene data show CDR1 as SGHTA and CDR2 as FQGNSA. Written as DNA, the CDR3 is TGTGCCAGCAGCCCCCCCCTCAACAGGCTCTACGAGCAGTACTTC. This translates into CASSPPLNRLYEQYF.

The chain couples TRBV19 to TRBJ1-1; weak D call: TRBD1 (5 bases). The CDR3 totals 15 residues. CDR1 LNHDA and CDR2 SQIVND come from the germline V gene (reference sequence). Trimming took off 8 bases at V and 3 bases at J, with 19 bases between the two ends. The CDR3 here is CASFRVGGRDTEAFF. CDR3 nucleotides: TGTGCCAGTTTTAGAGTCGGGGGGAGGGACACTGAAGCTTTCTTT.

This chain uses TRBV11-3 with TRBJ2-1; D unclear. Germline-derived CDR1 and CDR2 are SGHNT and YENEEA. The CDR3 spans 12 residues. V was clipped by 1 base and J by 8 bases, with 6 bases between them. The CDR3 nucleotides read TGTGCCAGCAGCTTAGTTAACTATGAGCAGTTCTTC. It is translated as CASSLVNYEQFF.

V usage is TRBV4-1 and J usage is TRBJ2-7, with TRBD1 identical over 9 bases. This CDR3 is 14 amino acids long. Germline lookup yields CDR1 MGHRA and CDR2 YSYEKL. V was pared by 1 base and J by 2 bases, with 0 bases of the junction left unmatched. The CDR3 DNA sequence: TGCGCCAGCAGCCAAGGACAGGGGGCCTACGAGCAGTACTTC. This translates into CASSQGQGAYEQYF.

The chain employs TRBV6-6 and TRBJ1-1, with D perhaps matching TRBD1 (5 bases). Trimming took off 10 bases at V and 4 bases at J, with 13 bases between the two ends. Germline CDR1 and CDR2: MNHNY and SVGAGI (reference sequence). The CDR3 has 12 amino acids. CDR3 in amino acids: CATYTGVTEAFF. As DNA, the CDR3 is TGTGCCACGTACACGGGGGTCACTGAAGCTTTCTTT.

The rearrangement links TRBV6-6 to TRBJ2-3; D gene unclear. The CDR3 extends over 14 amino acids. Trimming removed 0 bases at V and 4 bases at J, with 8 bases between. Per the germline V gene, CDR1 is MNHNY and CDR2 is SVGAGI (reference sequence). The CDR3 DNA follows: TGTGCCAGCAGTTACTCGACTCAAGCAGATACGCAGTATTTT. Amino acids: CASSYSTQADTQYF.

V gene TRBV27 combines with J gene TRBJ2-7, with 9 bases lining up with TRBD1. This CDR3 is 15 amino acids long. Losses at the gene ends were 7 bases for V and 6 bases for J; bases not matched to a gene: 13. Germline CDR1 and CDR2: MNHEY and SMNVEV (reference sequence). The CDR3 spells CASTYWTGAVSEQYF. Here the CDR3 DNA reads TGTGCCAGCACTTATTGGACAGGGGCAGTTTCCGAGCAGTACTTC.

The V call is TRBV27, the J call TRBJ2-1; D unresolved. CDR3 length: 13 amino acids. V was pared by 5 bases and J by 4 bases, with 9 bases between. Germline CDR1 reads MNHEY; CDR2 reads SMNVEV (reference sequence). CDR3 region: CASSRRAYNEQFF. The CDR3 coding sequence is TGTGCCAGCAGTCGGAGAGCTTACAATGAGCAGTTCTTC.

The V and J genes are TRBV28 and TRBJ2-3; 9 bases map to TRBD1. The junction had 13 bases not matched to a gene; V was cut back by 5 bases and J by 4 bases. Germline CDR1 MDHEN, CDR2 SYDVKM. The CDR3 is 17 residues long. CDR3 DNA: TGTGCCAGCAGTCAAACCCCACACAGGGGGCGGCCAGATACGCAGTATTTT. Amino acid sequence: CASSQTPHRGRPDTQYF.

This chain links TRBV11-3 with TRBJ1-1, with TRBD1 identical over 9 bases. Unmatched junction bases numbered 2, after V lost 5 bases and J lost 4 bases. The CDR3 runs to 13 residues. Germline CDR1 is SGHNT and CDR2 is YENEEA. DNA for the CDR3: TGTGCCAGCAGCCCGGGACAGGGCACTGAAGCTTTCTTT. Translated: CASSPGQGTEAFF.

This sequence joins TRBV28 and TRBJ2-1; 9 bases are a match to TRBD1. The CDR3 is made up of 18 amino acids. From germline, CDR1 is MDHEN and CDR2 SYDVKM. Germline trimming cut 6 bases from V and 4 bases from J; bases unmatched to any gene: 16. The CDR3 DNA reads TGTGCCAGCAGCCCCGGGACAGGGAGTTATGGGGGATACAATGAGCAGTTCTTC. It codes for CASSPGTGSYGGYNEQFF. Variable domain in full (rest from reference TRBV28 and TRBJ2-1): DVKVTQSSRYLVKRTGEKVFLECVQDMDHENMFWYRQDPGLGLRLIYFSYDVKMKEKGDIPEGYSVSREKKERFSLILESASTNQTSMYLCASSPGTGSYGGYNEQFFGPGTRLTVL.

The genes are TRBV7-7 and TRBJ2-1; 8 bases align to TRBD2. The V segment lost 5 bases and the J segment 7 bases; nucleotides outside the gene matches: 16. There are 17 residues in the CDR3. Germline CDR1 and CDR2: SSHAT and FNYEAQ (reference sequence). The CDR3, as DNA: TGTGCCAGCAGCCCTAGTGGGGCTCAGCGGGAGTATAATGAGCAGTTCTTC. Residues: CASSPSGAQREYNEQFF.

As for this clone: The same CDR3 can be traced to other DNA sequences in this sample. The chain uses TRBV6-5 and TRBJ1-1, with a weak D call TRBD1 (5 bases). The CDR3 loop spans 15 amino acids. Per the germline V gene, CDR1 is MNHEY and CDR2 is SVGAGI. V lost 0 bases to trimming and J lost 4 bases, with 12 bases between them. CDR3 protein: CASSYSAGRGTEAFF. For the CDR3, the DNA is TGTGCCAGCAGTTACTCTGCAGGGAGGGGCACTGAAGCTTTCTTT.

The CDR3 coding sequence is TGTGCCAGCAGCGTAACGGGAACGGGAGTTGGCGGGGAGCTGTTTTTT. Its translation: CASSVTGTGVGGELFF. The chain joins TRBV9 to TRBJ2-2, with D tentatively TRBD2 (6 bases). Trimming left V 1 base short and J 7 bases short, with 17 bases between. This CDR3 spans 16 amino acids. Germline CDR1 is SGDLS and CDR2 is YYNGEE. The complete variable domain, with remaining parts taken from reference TRBV9 and TRBJ2-2, reads DSGVTQTPKHLITATGQRVTLRCSPRSGDLSVYWYQQSLDQGLQFLIQYYNGEERAKGNILERFSAQQFPDLHSELNLSSLELGDSALYFCASSVTGTGVGGELFFGEGSRLTVL.

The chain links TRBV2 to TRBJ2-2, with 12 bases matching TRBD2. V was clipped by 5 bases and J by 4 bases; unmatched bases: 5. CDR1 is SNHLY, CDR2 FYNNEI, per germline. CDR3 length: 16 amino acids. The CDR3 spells CASSPRTSGTTGELFF. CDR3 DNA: TGTGCCAGCAGTCCCCGGACTAGCGGGACCACCGGGGAGCTGTTTTTT. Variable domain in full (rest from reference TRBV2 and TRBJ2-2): EPEVTQTPSHQVTQMGQEVILRCVPISNHLYFYWYRQILGQKVEFLVSFYNNEISEKSEIFDDQFSVERPDGSNFTLKIRSTKLEDSAMYFCASSPRTSGTTGELFFGEGSRLTVL.

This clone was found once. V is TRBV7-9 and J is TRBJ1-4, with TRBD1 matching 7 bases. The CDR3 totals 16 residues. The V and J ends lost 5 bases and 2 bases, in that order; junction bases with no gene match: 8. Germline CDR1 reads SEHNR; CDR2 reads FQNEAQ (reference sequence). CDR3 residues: CASSLDRVRTNEKLFF. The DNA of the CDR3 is TGTGCCAGCAGCCTCGACAGGGTTCGGACTAATGAAAAACTGTTTTTT.

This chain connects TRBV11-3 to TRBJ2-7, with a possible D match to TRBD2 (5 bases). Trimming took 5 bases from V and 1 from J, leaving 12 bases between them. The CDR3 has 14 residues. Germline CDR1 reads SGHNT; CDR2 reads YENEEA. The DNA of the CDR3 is TGTGCCAGCAGCCCTTGGACTGGATCCTACGAGCAGTACTTC. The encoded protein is CASSPWTGSYEQYF.

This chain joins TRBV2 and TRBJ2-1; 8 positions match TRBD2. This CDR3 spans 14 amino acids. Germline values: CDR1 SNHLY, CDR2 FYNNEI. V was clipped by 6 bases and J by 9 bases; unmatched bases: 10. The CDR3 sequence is CASSRGGSGSEQFF. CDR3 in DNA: TGTGCCAGCAGCCGAGGGGGGAGCGGGAGTGAGCAGTTCTTC.

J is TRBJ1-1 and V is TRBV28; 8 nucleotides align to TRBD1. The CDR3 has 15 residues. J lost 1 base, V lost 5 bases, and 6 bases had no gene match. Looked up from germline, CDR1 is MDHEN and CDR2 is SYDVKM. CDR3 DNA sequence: TGTGCCAGCAGTGGTCCCGGGACAGGGAACACTGAAGCTTTCTTT. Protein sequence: CASSGPGTGNTEAFF.